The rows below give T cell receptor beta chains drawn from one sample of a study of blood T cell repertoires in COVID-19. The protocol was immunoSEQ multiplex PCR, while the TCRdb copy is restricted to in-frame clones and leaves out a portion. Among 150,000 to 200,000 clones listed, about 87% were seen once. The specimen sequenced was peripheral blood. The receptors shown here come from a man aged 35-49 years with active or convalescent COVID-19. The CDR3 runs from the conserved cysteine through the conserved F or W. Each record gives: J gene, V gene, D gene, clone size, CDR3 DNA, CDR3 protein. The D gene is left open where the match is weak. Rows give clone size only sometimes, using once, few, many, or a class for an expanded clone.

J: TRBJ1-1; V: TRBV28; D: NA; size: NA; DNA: TGTGCCAGCAGGCCACCAGGGTTCCCCAACACTGAAGCTTTCTTT; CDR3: CASRPPGFPNTEAFF
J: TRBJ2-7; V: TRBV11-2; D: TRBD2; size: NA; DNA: TGTGCCAGCAGCTTAGATTTGGGACTAGCGGGCTACGAGCAGTACTTC; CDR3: CASSLDLGLAGYEQYF
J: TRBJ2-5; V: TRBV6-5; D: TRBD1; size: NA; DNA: TGTGCCAGCAGGGTCAGGGGGCTAGAGACCCAGTACTTC; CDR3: CASRVRGLETQYF
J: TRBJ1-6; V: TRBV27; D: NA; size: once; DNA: TGTGCCAGCAGTTTAGCAGGATACTATAATTCACCCCTCCACTTT; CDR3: CASSLAGYYNSPLHF
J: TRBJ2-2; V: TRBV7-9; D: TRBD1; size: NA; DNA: TGTGCCAGCAGCCCCGGACAGGGTTCGAACACCGGGGAGCTGTTTTTT; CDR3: CASSPGQGSNTGELFF
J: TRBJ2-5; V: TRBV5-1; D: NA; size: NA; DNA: TGCGCCAGCAGCTTAAGTGACCAACTAGGGGAGACCCAGTACTTC; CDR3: CASSLSDQLGETQYF
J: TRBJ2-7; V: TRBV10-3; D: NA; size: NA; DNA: TGTGCCACCATGTTCCCTCAGTCGGCGGTTCGCGAGCAGTACTTC; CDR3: CATMFPQSAVREQYF
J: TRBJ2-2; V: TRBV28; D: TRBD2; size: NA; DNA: TGTGCCAGCAGCTACGGGGGGGCGGGCACCGGGGAGCTGTTTTTT; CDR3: CASSYGGAGTGELFF
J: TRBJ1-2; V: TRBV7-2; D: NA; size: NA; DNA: TGTGCCAGCAGCTTAGCTAACAGTAGGAACTATGGCTACACCTTC; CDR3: CASSLANSRNYGYTF
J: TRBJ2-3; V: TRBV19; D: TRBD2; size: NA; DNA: TGTGCCACCTGCACTAGCGGGGGGATCACAGATACGCAGTATTTT; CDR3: CATCTSGGITDTQYF
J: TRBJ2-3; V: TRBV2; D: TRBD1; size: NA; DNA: TGTGCCAGCAGTGAGTGGGGACAGGGGTCCCCAGATACGCAGTATTTT; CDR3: CASSEWGQGSPDTQYF
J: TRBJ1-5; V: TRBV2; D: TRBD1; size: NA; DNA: TGTGCCAGCACCATTGGGACAGAAGGTCAGCCCCAGCATTTT; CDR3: CASTIGTEGQPQHF
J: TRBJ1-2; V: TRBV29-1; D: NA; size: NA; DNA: TGCAGCGTTGACAGGGAGGGTAACTATGGCTACACCTTC; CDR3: CSVDREGNYGYTF
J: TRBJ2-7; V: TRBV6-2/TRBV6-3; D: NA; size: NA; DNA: TGTGCCAGCAGCCCACTCACAGGATTTAACTACGAGCAGTACTTC; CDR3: CASSPLTGFNYEQYF
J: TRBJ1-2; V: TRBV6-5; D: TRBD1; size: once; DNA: TGTGCCAGCAGTTACGCGGCAGGGGGGTTCTATGGCTACACCTTC; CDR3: CASSYAAGGFYGYTF
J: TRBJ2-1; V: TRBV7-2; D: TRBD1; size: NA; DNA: TGTGCCAGCAGCTTCGACAGGGGAACCTACAATGAGCAGTTCTTC; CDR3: CASSFDRGTYNEQFF
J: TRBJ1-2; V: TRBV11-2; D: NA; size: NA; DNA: TGTGCCAGCAGCCAAACAGGGTACTATGGCTACACCTTC; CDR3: CASSQTGYYGYTF
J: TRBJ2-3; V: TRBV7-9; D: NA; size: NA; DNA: TGTGCCAGCAGCTTATTGGCCAGCGCTAGCACAGATACGCAGTATTTT; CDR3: CASSLLASASTDTQYF
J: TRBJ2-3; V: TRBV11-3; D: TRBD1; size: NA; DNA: TGTGCCAGCAGCTCTCCGACAGGGTCAAAAGATACGCAGTATTTT; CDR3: CASSSPTGSKDTQYF
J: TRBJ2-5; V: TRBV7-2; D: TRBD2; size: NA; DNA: TGTGCCAGCAGTTATAGCGGGGGGCCCCAAGAGACCCAGTACTTC; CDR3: CASSYSGGPQETQYF
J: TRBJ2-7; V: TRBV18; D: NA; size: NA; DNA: TGTGCCAGCTCACCACCTCCGGGGGCCTACGAGCAGTACTTC; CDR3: CASSPPPGAYEQYF
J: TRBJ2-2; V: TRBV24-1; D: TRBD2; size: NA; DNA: TGTGCCACCAGTGTCCTAGGGACTAGCGGGGCTTCACATGGGGAGCTGTTTTTT; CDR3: CATSVLGTSGASHGELFF
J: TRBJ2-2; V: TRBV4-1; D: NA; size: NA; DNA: TGCGCCAGCAGCCAAGACAAGCTGGGGGGCGGGGAGCTGTTTTTT; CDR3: CASSQDKLGGGELFF
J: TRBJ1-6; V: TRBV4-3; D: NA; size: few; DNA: TGCGCCAGCAGCCAAGATATAGGCAGGGCCTCGATCCACTTT; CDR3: CASSQDIGRASIHF
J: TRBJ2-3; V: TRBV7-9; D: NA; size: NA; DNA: TGTGCCAGCAGCCCAAGAGGAAGCACAGATACGCAGTATTTT; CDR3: CASSPRGSTDTQYF
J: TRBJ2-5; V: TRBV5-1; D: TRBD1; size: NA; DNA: TGCGCCAGCAGCTATACAGGGGACCTCCAAGAGACCCAGTACTTC; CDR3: CASSYTGDLQETQYF
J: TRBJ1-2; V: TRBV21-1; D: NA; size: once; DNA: TGTGCCAGCAGCAAAGGCCTGGGAGACTATGGCTACACCTTC; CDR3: CASSKGLGDYGYTF
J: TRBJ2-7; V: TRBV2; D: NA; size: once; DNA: TGTGCCAGCAGGGAGACAGTGCAGTACTTC; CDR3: CASRETVQYF
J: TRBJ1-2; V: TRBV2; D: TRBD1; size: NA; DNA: TGTGCCAGCAGTGACAGTAAGGGGGCTGGGGGCTACACCTTC; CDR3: CASSDSKGAGGYTF
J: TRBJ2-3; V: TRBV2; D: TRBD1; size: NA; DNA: TGTGCCAGCAGTGAGAGGGGGCGCACAGATACGCAGTATTTT; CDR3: CASSERGRTDTQYF
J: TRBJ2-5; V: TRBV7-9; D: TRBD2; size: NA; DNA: TGTGCCAGCAGCCAGGGACTAGCGGGGGGATCAGTGGAGACCCAGTACTTC; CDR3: CASSQGLAGGSVETQYF
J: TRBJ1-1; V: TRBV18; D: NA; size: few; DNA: TGTGCCAGCTCACCACGATCGGAGGAGGGAGCTTTCTTT; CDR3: CASSPRSEEGAFF
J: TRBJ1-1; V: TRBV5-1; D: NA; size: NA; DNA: TGCGCCAGCAGCCAGGACAGTAACACTGAAGCTTTCTTT; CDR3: CASSQDSNTEAFF
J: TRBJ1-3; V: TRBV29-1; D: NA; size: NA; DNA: TGCAGCGGAAGCCCGACAGTCTCTGGAAACACCATATATTTT; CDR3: CSGSPTVSGNTIYF
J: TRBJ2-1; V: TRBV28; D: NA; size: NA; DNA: TGTGCCAGCAGTCTACAGGGCGGGAGAATTTACAATGAGCAGTTCTTC; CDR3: CASSLQGGRIYNEQFF
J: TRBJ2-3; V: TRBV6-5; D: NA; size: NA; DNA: TGTGCCAGCAGTTCAGTTTTTTGGTATTTT; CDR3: CASSSVFWYF
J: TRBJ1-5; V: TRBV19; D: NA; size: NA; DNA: TGTGCCAGTAGTTCCCTACCACAGGCAACCTATCAGCCCCAGCATTTT; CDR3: CASSSLPQATYQPQHF
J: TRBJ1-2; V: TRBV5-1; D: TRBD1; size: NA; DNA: TGCGCCAGCAGCCCACCCTCTACAGGGGGGGCTTATGGCTACACCTTC; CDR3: CASSPPSTGGAYGYTF
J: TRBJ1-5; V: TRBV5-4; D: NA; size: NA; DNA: TGTGCCAGCAGCTTGGACACACAGAGTGTTCAGCCCCAGCATTTT; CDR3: CASSLDTQSVQPQHF